The 21 T cell receptor beta chains below were found in one sample sequenced in a study of T cells expressing NK-cell markers. No DNA is given; TCRdb re-called the 5' RACE reads and lists each CDR3 protein once. The sample totals about 32,000 distinct CDR3 sequences. The sequenced sample was blood T cells: a sorted CD56 or NKG2C T cell subset, CD4+ or CD8+ T cells, or bulk PBMC T cells (not recorded which). These receptors were obtained from a woman between 18 and 75 years old in good health.

The CDR3 loop is CASGTRPYNEQFF. This sequence joins TRBV3-1 and TRBJ2-1; the TCRdb D gene call, TRBD1, has no DNA to confirm it. The CDR3 is 13 amino acids. Per the germline V gene, CDR1 is LGHDT and CDR2 is YNNKEL (reference sequence).

This chain links TRBV5-1 with TRBJ2-2. Germline V CDR1 and CDR2: SGHRS, YFSETQ. This CDR3 contains 12 residues. The CDR3 sequence: CASASKAGELFF.

This chain joins TRBV11-3 and TRBJ2-5; TCRdb designates TRBD2, a call that cannot be tested without DNA. The CDR3 contains 14 residues. The germline gives CDR1 SGHNT, CDR2 YENEEA. The CDR3 here is CASSHTDLPETQYF.

The chain links TRBV7-2 to TRBJ1-6; TCRdb gives TRBD1 as the D gene, but with no DNA this cannot be confirmed. CDR1 SGHTA and CDR2 FQGNSA come from the germline V gene. This CDR3 has 16 residues. The CDR3 is CASSLIPTGGASPLHF.

V gene TRBV20-1 combines with J gene TRBJ2-5; the TCRdb D gene call, TRBD1, has no DNA to confirm it. CDR3 length equals 13 residues. CDR1 DFQATT and CDR2 SNEGSKA come from the germline V gene (reference sequence). The chain's CDR3 is CSAAGGREETQYF.

The chain combines TRBV27 with TRBJ1-2; TCRdb names TRBD1, which stays unverified in the absence of DNA. The germline CDR1 and CDR2 sequences are MNHEY and SMNVEV (reference sequence). This CDR3 is built from 17 residues. The CDR3 loop is CASSLLGQGGPNYGYTF.

The chain joins TRBV7-9 to TRBJ1-5; TCRdb reports TRBD1, a call that lacks DNA to check it against. The germline V gene has CDR1 SEHNR and CDR2 FQNEAQ (reference sequence). This CDR3 has 16 residues. The CDR3 sequence is CASSSKDRGYNQPQHF.

V gene TRBV5-8 combines with J gene TRBJ1-2; the D call of TRBD1 rests on TCRdb alone, since no DNA is present to check it. CDR3 length: 16 residues. The germline V gene has CDR1 SGHTS and CDR2 YDEGEE. This CDR3 reads CASSPPVRTGVNGYTF.

The genes are TRBV27 and TRBJ2-7; TCRdb outputs TRBD2, but without DNA this stays unchecked. This CDR3 has 15 residues. Germline V gene sequence: CDR1 MNHEY, CDR2 SMNVEV (reference sequence). This CDR3 reads CASSLSAGGPREQYF.

This chain uses TRBV11-1 with TRBJ2-3. Per the germline V gene, CDR1 is SGHAT and CDR2 is FQDESV (reference sequence). This CDR3 comprises 14 residues. CDR3 in amino acids: CASSFSGAPDTQYF.

The CDR3 loop is CASSEGGRRDTQYF. The chain links TRBV2 to TRBJ2-3; TCRdb designates TRBD1, a call that cannot be tested without DNA. The CDR3 contains 14 residues. Germline CDR1 SNHLY, CDR2 FYNNEI.

This rearrangement joins TRBV20-1 to TRBJ1-1; the TRBD1 assignment by TCRdb is unverifiable without DNA. This CDR3 contains 16 residues. Germline V gives CDR1 DFQATT, CDR2 SNEGSKA (reference sequence). CDR3 residues: CSARVPGQAVRTEAFF.

The CDR3 loop is CASSLPVAGGNEQFF. V is TRBV12-3 or TRBV12-4 and J is TRBJ2-1; TCRdb's D gene call, TRBD2, goes unchecked for lack of DNA. The CDR3 has 15 residues.

The CDR3 here is CSVEEGDGYTF. The rearrangement joins TRBV29-1 to TRBJ1-2; without DNA, the TCRdb call of TRBD1 cannot be checked. The length of the CDR3 is 11 residues. Germline V gene lookup returns CDR1 SQVTM and CDR2 ANQGSEA.

The CDR3 sequence: CASSSGTGNQPQHF. The chain combines TRBV27 with TRBJ1-5; TCRdb gives TRBD1 as the D gene, but with no DNA this cannot be confirmed. Germline V gene lookup returns CDR1 MNHEY and CDR2 SMNVEV (reference sequence). The CDR3 is made up of 14 amino acids.

The CDR3 loop reads CASSFVGRGEQFF. This chain connects TRBV27 to TRBJ2-1; TCRdb reports TRBD2, a call that lacks DNA to check it against. There are 13 residues in the CDR3. Germline V gives CDR1 MNHEY, CDR2 SMNVEV (reference sequence).

This sequence joins TRBV20-1 and TRBJ1-1. From germline, CDR1 is DFQATT and CDR2 SNEGSKA (reference sequence). CDR3 size: 14 residues. This CDR3 is CSARDVTTNTEAFF.

J is TRBJ2-1 and V is TRBV7-2; TCRdb indicates TRBD2, and absent DNA this call remains unverified. From germline, CDR1 is SGHTA and CDR2 FQGNSA. This CDR3 contains 15 residues. Here the CDR3 reads CASQHGQRVYNEQFF.

The chain employs TRBV25-1 and TRBJ2-2; TCRdb lists TRBD1, though no DNA is available to test this call. The germline V gene has CDR1 MGHDK and CDR2 SYGVNS. This CDR3 is built from 13 residues. CDR3 residues: CASTLGGVGELFF.

J is TRBJ1-5 and V is TRBV2. The CDR3 is 13 amino acids. Germline CDR1 reads SNHLY; CDR2 reads FYNNEI. CDR3 residues: CASSDSVNQPQHF.

V is TRBV13 and J is TRBJ2-3; TCRdb selects TRBD2, and the lack of DNA leaves this call unchecked. Per the germline V gene, CDR1 is PRHDT and CDR2 is FYEKMQ (reference sequence). The CDR3 contains 17 residues. This chain's CDR3 is CASSLGEAGGYTDTQYF.